These T cell receptor beta chains were read from a single sample in a study of T cell responses to AZD1222 COVID-19 vaccine. Sequencing was performed with immunoSEQ multiplex PCR; in TCRdb, only in-frame clones are kept and a portion is missing. Here the sample spans 140,000 to 150,000 clones, approximately 83% being singletons. This specimen consisted of peripheral blood, obtained on day 0 of AZD1222 vaccination. The receptors stem from an adult in good health. The CDR3 runs from the conserved cysteine through the conserved F or W. D genes are given only for firm matches. Not all rows give a size; the values are once, few, many and, for expanded clones, a class.

clone size,V gene,J gene,D gene,CDR3 protein,CDR3 DNA
NA,TRBV7-9,TRBJ2-1,TRBD2,CASSLELTSGYNEQFF,TGTGCCAGCAGCTTAGAACTGACTAGCGGTTACAATGAGCAGTTCTTC
NA,TRBV19,TRBJ2-1,NA,CASSPDPRLNNEQFF,TGTGCCAGTTCCCCGGACCCACGCCTAAACAATGAGCAGTTCTTC
NA,TRBV7-9,TRBJ2-1,NA,CASSLGAYNEQFF,TGTGCCAGCAGCTTAGGAGCCTACAATGAGCAGTTCTTC
NA,TRBV6-6,TRBJ2-2,NA,CASSSGNGGTGELFF,TGTGCCAGCAGTTCAGGAAATGGTGGAACCGGGGAGCTGTTTTTT
NA,TRBV30,TRBJ2-7,TRBD1,CACEAGDRGTYEQYF,TGTGCCTGCGAGGCAGGGGACAGGGGGACCTACGAGCAGTACTTC
NA,TRBV10-1,TRBJ1-1,NA,CASSQQPNTEAFF,TGCGCCAGCTCGCAGCAGCCGAACACTGAAGCTTTCTTT
NA,TRBV27,TRBJ1-2,NA,CASSFGGAGGYTF,TGTGCCAGCAGTTTCGGGGGGGCTGGTGGCTACACCTTC
NA,TRBV3-1/TRBV3-2,TRBJ2-3,NA,CASSQVALVDTQYF,TGTGCCAGCAGCCAAGTGGCGCTAGTTGATACGCAGTATTTT
few,TRBV6-5,TRBJ1-2,TRBD1,CASSSSPGQGYGYTF,TGTGCCAGCAGCTCTAGTCCGGGACAGGGCTATGGCTACACCTTC
NA,TRBV7-6,TRBJ2-3,TRBD2,CASSLTSGNTDTQYF,TGTGCCAGCAGCTTAACTAGCGGGAACACAGATACGCAGTATTTT
NA,TRBV7-8,TRBJ2-1,NA,CASSVGTNFGEQFF,TGTGCCAGCAGCGTCGGGACCAACTTCGGTGAGCAGTTCTTC
NA,TRBV29-1,TRBJ2-7,NA,CSVESVRTDEQYF,TGCAGCGTTGAATCGGTGCGGACGGACGAGCAGTACTTC
few,TRBV5-1,TRBJ1-2,TRBD1,CASSRGQGGYGYTF,TGCGCCAGCAGCAGGGGACAGGGGGGCTATGGCTACACCTTC
NA,TRBV10-2,TRBJ2-7,NA,CASSRQRQVNNEQYF,TGCGCCAGCAGTCGGCAGCGCCAGGTTAATAACGAGCAGTACTTC
few,TRBV29-1,TRBJ1-1,NA,CSVSGNTEAFF,TGCAGCGTATCAGGGAACACTGAAGCTTTCTTT
NA,TRBV18,TRBJ1-1,NA,CASSGTGRTEAFF,TGTGCCAGCTCCGGGACGGGACGCACTGAAGCTTTCTTT
NA,TRBV4-2,TRBJ2-2,TRBD2,CASSQDLRLVAGSNTGELFF,TGTGCCAGCAGCCAAGATCTAAGGCTGGTAGCGGGATCGAACACCGGGGAGCTGTTTTTT
NA,TRBV28,TRBJ1-2,NA,CASSLAAYGYTF,TGTGCCAGCAGTTTAGCAGCCTATGGCTACACCTTC
NA,TRBV5-1,TRBJ2-3,NA,CASSLEVDTQYF,TGCGCCAGCAGCTTGGAGGTGGATACGCAGTATTTT
NA,TRBV3-1/TRBV3-2,TRBJ2-7,TRBD2,CASSPVERGLGEQYF,TGTGCCAGCAGCCCCGTGGAGCGGGGGCTCGGCGAGCAGTACTTC
NA,TRBV7-8,TRBJ1-1,NA,CASSSTPHDSVMNTEAFF,TGTGCCAGCAGCTCCACGCCCCATGACAGCGTCATGAACACTGAAGCTTTCTTT
NA,TRBV5-4,TRBJ2-5,TRBD2,CASSLAAGAGDETQYF,TGTGCCAGCAGCTTGGCTGCGGGAGCGGGAGACGAGACCCAGTACTTC
NA,TRBV2,TRBJ1-2,NA,CASSVRDLYGYTF,TGTGCCAGCAGTGTAAGGGACCTCTATGGCTACACCTTC
NA,TRBV7-2,TRBJ2-7,NA,CASSLARYEQYF,TGTGCCAGCAGCTTAGCGAGGTACGAGCAGTACTTC
NA,TRBV5-1,TRBJ2-5,NA,CASSLGGTEETQYF,TGCGCCAGCAGCTTGGGTGGAACCGAAGAGACCCAGTACTTC
NA,TRBV2,TRBJ2-3,TRBD2,CASSGLAGGSSTDTQYF,TGTGCCAGCAGTGGGTTAGCGGGGGGCTCGAGCACAGATACGCAGTATTTT
NA,TRBV28,TRBJ1-6,NA,CASTAMGGANSPLHF,TGTGCCAGCACCGCTATGGGGGGGGCTAATTCACCCCTCCACTTT
NA,TRBV5-1,TRBJ2-2,TRBD2,CASSPAGPHLGGELFF,TGCGCCAGCAGCCCAGCGGGACCTCATTTGGGCGGGGAGCTGTTTTTT
NA,TRBV15,TRBJ1-6,NA,CATSRGREGLKSYNSPLHF,TGTGCCACCAGCAGGGGCAGGGAAGGGCTAAAGTCCTATAATTCACCCCTCCACTTT
NA,TRBV5-1,TRBJ2-1,NA,CASSLAQGSEQFF,TGCGCCAGCAGCTTGGCCCAGGGTAGTGAGCAGTTCTTC
NA,TRBV5-1,TRBJ1-5,NA,CASSPTHSNQPQHF,TGCGCCAGCAGCCCAACTCATAGCAATCAGCCCCAGCATTTT
NA,TRBV2,TRBJ2-7,NA,CASSPYGYEQYF,TGTGCCAGCAGCCCTTACGGCTACGAGCAGTACTTC
few,TRBV30,TRBJ1-1,NA,CAWSYNGGRAEAFF,TGTGCCTGGAGCTACAACGGGGGGCGGGCCGAAGCTTTCTTT
few,TRBV4-2,TRBJ2-5,TRBD2,CASSQDGPSGGPYGTQYF,TGTGCCAGCAGCCAAGATGGGCCTAGCGGGGGTCCATACGGGACCCAGTACTTC
NA,TRBV3-1/TRBV3-2,TRBJ1-2,NA,CASSQDLEGQGYGYTF,TGTGCCAGCAGCCAAGATCTGGAGGGGCAGGGCTATGGCTACACCTTC
once,TRBV19,TRBJ1-6,TRBD1,CASSLQGNSPLHF,TGTGCCAGTAGCCTACAGGGGAATTCACCCCTCCACTTT
NA,TRBV5-1,TRBJ1-4,TRBD1,CASSDPGQGDEKLFF,TGCGCCAGCAGCGATCCGGGACAGGGTGATGAAAAACTGTTTTTT
NA,TRBV27,TRBJ2-5,NA,CASSPPHGETQYF,TGTGCCAGCAGTCCCCCCCATGGCGAGACCCAGTACTTC
NA,TRBV5-7,TRBJ2-7,NA,CASTTGGTSYEQYF,TGTGCCAGTACGACAGGCGGGACTTCCTACGAGCAGTACTTC
NA,TRBV25-1,TRBJ1-1,NA,CASSEFPGAEGTEAFF,TGTGCCAGCAGTGAATTCCCGGGGGCGGAGGGCACTGAAGCTTTCTTT
once,TRBV5-1,TRBJ2-1,TRBD2,CASSLGYSGVNNEQFF,TGCGCCAGCAGCTTGGGGTATAGCGGGGTTAACAATGAGCAGTTCTTC
NA,TRBV7-8,TRBJ2-5,TRBD1,CASSRTSGQIQETQYF,TGTGCCAGCAGCCGGACTTCGGGACAGATACAAGAGACCCAGTACTTC
NA,TRBV12-3/TRBV12-4,TRBJ2-3,NA,CASKPSVSDTQYF,TGTGCCAGCAAGCCTAGCGTCTCAGATACGCAGTATTTT
NA,TRBV9,TRBJ2-2,NA,CASSVRLGAGELFF,TGTGCCAGCAGCGTCCGATTGGGGGCCGGGGAGCTGTTTTTT
NA,TRBV11-2,TRBJ1-1,NA,CASSPRDAAINTEAFF,TGTGCCAGCAGCCCCCGGGACGCAGCTATCAACACTGAAGCTTTCTTT
once,TRBV5-8,TRBJ2-5,TRBD2,CASSSGLAVTQETQYF,TGTGCCAGCAGCTCCGGACTAGCGGTAACACAAGAGACCCAGTACTTC
NA,TRBV24-1,TRBJ1-2,NA,CATFHRALYGYTF,TGTGCCACCTTCCATAGGGCCCTCTATGGCTACACCTTC
NA,TRBV24-1,TRBJ1-2,TRBD1,CATAGTPDRGGDGYTF,TGTGCCACCGCCGGAACACCCGACAGGGGTGGTGATGGCTACACCTTC
NA,TRBV10-1,TRBJ2-1,NA,CASSELMGPDPHEQFF,TGCGCCAGCAGTGAGTTGATGGGTCCCGACCCCCATGAGCAGTTCTTC
NA,TRBV5-6,TRBJ1-6,TRBD1,CASSPELKDRDFSPLHF,TGTGCCAGCAGCCCTGAATTAAAGGACAGGGATTTTTCACCCCTCCACTTT
NA,TRBV21-1,TRBJ1-6,NA,CASSKGEGQGYSYNSPLHF,TGTGCCAGCAGCAAAGGGGAGGGACAGGGCTATTCCTATAATTCACCCCTCCACTTT
NA,TRBV19,TRBJ1-1,NA,CASSIQGTQNTEAFF,TGTGCCAGTAGTATACAGGGGACACAGAACACTGAAGCTTTCTTT
NA,TRBV19,TRBJ2-2,TRBD2,CASRGLAASNTGELFF,TGTGCCAGTAGGGGACTAGCGGCTTCGAACACCGGGGAGCTGTTTTTT
NA,TRBV7-8,TRBJ1-5,NA,CASSLDRGTSNQPQHF,TGTGCCAGCAGCTTAGATAGGGGCACAAGCAATCAGCCCCAGCATTTT
NA,TRBV27,TRBJ1-2,NA,CASSLVQGQGYTF,TGTGCCAGCAGTTTAGTCCAGGGGCAAGGCTACACCTTC
few,TRBV19,TRBJ1-2,TRBD1,CASSGDRGLYGYTF,TGTGCCAGTAGTGGCGACAGGGGGCTGTATGGCTACACCTTC
NA,TRBV9,TRBJ2-7,NA,CASGRDVAYEQYF,TGTGCCAGCGGGCGGGACGTAGCCTACGAGCAGTACTTC